This TCR beta chain derives from a study of blood T cell repertoires in COVID-19. About the research overall: The analysed material was cDNA or gDNA that came from T cells, B-cell-depleted T cells, or PBMCs.

Sequenced by immunoSEQ multiplex PCR; TCRdb stores in-frame clones only, minus some. This table has over 300,000 clones, roughly 90% appearing once. This CDR3 contains 14 residues. Germline CDR1 is MNHEY and CDR2 is SVGAGI. V lost 2 bases and J 0 bases, leaving 5 bases between the germline ends. The chain employs TRBV6-5 and TRBJ2-1; D is ambiguous. The clonotype comes from a young man with active or convalescent COVID-19. Sequencing used peripheral blood. Written as DNA, the CDR3 is TGTGCCAGCAGTTACATGAGCTCCTACAATGAGCAGTTCTTC. Translation gives CASSYMSSYNEQFF.